The clone carrying this T cell receptor (beta chain) was observed many times. Its antigen remains unidentified. In TCRdb, the reads were re-called with MiXCR into one record per CDR3 protein. The sample holds a few hundred thousand distinct CDR3 sequences; 17% are singletons and the top ten take more than 10%. These data are taken from a study of T cell repertoires in cytomegalovirus infection. In the study overall: Indications of both CMV infection and matching HLA type were provided by public TCR beta signatures.

Germline V gene sequence: CDR1 SEHNR, CDR2 FQNEAQ (reference sequence). This CDR3 region has 13 residues. Trimming shortened V by 1 base and J by 9 bases, and 10 bases separated the two germline ends. Notes on the study in general: Individuals carrying CMV plus the relevant HLA were identified by cumulative frequency of public TCR beta families. HLA-C-restricted TCR beta clonotypes specific for CMV led the ex vivo response.

The sequence was obtained from a human donor in good health (CMV status not recorded). Some clones in this sample may be carry-over from other donors' samples. Sequencing was carried out using PBMCs. The V gene is TRBV7-9, the J gene TRBJ2-1; possible D gene TRBD2, 5 bases. The CDR3 sequence: CASSLGPSGEQFF. CDR3 bases: TGTGCCAGCAGCTTAGGCCCGAGCGGTGAGCAGTTCTTC.